This T cell receptor (beta chain) was sequenced in a study of T cell responses to AZD1222 COVID-19 vaccine. Germline assignment: CDR1 MNHEY and CDR2 SVGAGI. J was trimmed by 1 base and V by 4 bases; bases with no gene match: 2. The CDR3 is 16 residues long. Using immunoSEQ multiplex PCR, the repertoire was profiled, and TCRdb retains in-frame clones only, with some absent. The sample records fewer than 130,000 clones, 65% to 85% being singletons. Specimen: peripheral blood, collected on day 0 of AZD1222 vaccination. V and J are TRBV6-5 and TRBJ2-5, with 14 bases that match TRBD2. This TCR came from an adult in good health. This CDR3 is CASSLTSGGAQETQYF. The CDR3 DNA reads as TGTGCCAGCAGTTTGACTAGCGGGGGGGCCCAAGAGACCCAGTACTTC.